A single T cell receptor beta chain is shown here with its context. What antigen it recognizes has not been identified. Within one base of it there is no much larger clone, and no base qualities were kept. The data derive from a study of T cell repertoires in cytomegalovirus infection (dated by TCRdb to between 2018 and 2021). For context, the study as a whole: Recently identified HLA-C-restricted CMV epitopes, whose presentation resists viral immunomodulation, were targeted by peptide stimulations together with well-studied HLA-B-restricted epitopes. Donor HLA type was relevant to the analysis, because carriage of CMV infection together with the matching HLA type was indicated by public TCR beta signatures. The investigation overall reported the following: The ex vivo response was dominated by HLA-C-restricted CMV-specific TCR beta clonotypes, which also provided the single most frequent clonotype in two of eight donors. Cumulative frequency of public TCR beta family members discriminated carriers of CMV infection plus the relevant HLA type in this cohort and an independent approximately 370-donor cohort.

The sample's treatment or condition, from its label and the paper: in vitro stimulation with specific CMV peptide epitopes to enrich CMV-specific T cells. CDR1 and CDR2, per the germline V gene, are MGHRA and YSYEKL. A distance of 19 bases separates the germline ends of V and J, which lose 4 bases and 4 bases respectively. The CDR3 holds 16 amino acids from the cysteine to the phenylalanine. Only the CDR3 DNA stays, 48 bases, in frame from base 1. Sequenced using an Illumina HiSeq 1500. The raw public reads went through TCRdb reprocessing: fastp at Q25, MiXCR clone calling, in-frame beta chains kept. Duplicate CDR3 protein sequences are folded into a single record with the most common DNA and genes. The table for this sample lists roughly 990,000 distinct CDR3 sequences; under 40% of them were counted only once. Roughly 13% of the sample is in the top ten clones.

The source was cultured CD8+ T cells from PBMCs, collected from culture after CMV antigen stimulation. The V and J segments used are TRBV4-1 and TRBJ1-1; the D gene is possibly TRBD1, with 6 bases matching. The receptor comes from a human donor in good health (CMV status not recorded). Some clones in this sample may be carry-over from other donors' samples. The bases are TGCGCCAGCAGCCCGAGGGGGGCGATGGGGTCCACTGAAGCTTTCTTT. Its amino acids are CASSPRGAMGSTEAFF.